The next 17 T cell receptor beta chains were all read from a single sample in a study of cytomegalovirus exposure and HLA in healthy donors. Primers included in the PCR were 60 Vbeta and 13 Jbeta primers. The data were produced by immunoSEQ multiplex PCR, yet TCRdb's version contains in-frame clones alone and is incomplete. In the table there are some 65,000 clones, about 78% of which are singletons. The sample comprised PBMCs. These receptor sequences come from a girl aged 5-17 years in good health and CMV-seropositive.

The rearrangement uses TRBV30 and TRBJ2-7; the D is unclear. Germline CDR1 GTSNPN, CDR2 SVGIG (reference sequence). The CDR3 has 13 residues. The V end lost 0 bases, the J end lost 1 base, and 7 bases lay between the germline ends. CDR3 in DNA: TGTGCCTGGAGTGTCGGCGGATCCTACGAGCAGTACTTC. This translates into CAWSVGGSYEQYF.

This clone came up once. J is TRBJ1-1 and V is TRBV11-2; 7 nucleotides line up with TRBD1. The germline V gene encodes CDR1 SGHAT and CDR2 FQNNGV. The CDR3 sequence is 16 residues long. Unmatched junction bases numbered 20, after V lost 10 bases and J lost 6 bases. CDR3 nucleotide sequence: TGTGCCACCCTCGGGCAAGGGGGCGTCATGACGGCTGAAGCTTTCTTT. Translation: CATLGQGGVMTAEAFF.

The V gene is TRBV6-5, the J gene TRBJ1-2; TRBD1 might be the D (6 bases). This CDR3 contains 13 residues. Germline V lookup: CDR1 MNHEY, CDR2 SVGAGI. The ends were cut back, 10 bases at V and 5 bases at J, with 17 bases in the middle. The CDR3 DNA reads TGTGCCACCGGGGCGGGGGGCGGTTATGGCTACACCTTC. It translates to CATGAGGGYGYTF.

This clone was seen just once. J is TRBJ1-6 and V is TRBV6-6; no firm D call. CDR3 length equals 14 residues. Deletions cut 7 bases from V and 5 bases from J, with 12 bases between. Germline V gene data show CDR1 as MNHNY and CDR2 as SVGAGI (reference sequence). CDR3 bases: TGTGCCAGCAAGACCCCGCGGGATAATTCACCCCTCCACTTT. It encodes CASKTPRDNSPLHF.

The CDR3 reads CAWSRLGGTGEQYF. CDR3 DNA sequence: TGTGCCTGGAGCAGGCTGGGAGGTACGGGTGAGCAGTACTTC. The V call is TRBV30, the J call TRBJ2-7, with a possible D match to TRBD2 (6 bases). Between the trimmed V and J ends, which lost 3 bases and 7 bases, there was a span of 19 bases. CDR1 GTSNPN and CDR2 SVGIG come from the germline V gene (reference sequence). This CDR3 contains 14 residues.

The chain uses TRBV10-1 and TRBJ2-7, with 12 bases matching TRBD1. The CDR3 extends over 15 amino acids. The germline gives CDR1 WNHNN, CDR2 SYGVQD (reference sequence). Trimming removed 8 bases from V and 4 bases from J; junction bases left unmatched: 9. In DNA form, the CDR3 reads TGCGCCAGCTCGGGACAGGGGGCCCCCTATTACGAGCAGTACTTC. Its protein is CASSGQGAPYYEQYF.

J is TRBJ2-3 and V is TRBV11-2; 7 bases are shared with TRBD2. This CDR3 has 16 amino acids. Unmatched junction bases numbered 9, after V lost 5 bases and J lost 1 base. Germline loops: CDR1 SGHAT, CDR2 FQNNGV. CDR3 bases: TGTGCCAGCAGCCCGGGCCGTGGACTAGGCACAGATACGCAGTATTTT. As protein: CASSPGRGLGTDTQYF.

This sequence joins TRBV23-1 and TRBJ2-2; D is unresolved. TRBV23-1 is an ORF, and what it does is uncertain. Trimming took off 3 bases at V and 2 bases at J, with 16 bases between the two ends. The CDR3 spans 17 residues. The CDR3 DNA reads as TGCGCCAGCAGTCACCCCGCACAGTGCCTAAACACCGGGGAGCTGTTTTTT. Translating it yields CASSHPAQCLNTGELFF.

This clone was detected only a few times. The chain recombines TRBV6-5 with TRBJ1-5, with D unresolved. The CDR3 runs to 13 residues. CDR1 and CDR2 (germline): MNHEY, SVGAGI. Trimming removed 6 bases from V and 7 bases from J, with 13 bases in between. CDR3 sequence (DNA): TGTGCCAGCAGAGTAACTCGGGGACAGCCCCAGCATTTT. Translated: CASRVTRGQPQHF.

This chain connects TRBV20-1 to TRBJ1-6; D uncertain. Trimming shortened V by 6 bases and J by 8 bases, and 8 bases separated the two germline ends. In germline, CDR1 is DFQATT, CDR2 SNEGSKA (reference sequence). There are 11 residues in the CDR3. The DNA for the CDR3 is TGCAGTGCAAGTCAGGATTCACCCCTCCACTTT. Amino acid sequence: CSASQDSPLHF.

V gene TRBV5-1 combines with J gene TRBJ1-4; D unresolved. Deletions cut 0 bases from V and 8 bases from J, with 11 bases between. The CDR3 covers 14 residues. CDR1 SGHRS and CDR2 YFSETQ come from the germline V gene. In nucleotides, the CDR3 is TGCGCCAGCAGCTTGGATCGGGAGGAGGAAAAACTGTTTTTT. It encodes CASSLDREEEKLFF.

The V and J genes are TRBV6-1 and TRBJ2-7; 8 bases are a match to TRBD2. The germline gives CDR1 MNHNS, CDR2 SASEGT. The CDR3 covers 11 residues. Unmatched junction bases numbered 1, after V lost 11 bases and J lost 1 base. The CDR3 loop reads CASGGSYEQYF. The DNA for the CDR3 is TGTGCCTCGGGAGGGTCCTACGAGCAGTACTTC.

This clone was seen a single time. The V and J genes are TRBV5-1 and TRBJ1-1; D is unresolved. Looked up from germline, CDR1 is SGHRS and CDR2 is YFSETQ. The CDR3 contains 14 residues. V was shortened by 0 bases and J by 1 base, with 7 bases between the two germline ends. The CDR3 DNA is TGCGCCAGCAGCTTGGGCCAGTCGAACACTGAAGCTTTCTTT. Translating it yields CASSLGQSNTEAFF.

The DNA for the CDR3 is TGCGCCAGCAGCCAAAACCGGGACAGGGAGATCCAGCAGTACTTC. Protein: CASSQNRDREIQQYF. V usage is TRBV4-1 and J usage is TRBJ2-7, with 9 bases identical to TRBD1. CDR3 length: 15 residues. CDR1 and CDR2 from the germline V gene are MGHRA and YSYEKL. After removal of 2 bases from V and 8 bases from J, the junction contained 10 bases not matched to a gene.

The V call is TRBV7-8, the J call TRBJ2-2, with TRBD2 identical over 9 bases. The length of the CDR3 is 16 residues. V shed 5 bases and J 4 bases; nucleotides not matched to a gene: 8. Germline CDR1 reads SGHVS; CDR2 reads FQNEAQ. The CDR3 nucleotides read TGTGCCAGCAGCCCCCAACTAGCGGGCAGCACCGGGGAGCTGTTTTTT. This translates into CASSPQLAGSTGELFF.

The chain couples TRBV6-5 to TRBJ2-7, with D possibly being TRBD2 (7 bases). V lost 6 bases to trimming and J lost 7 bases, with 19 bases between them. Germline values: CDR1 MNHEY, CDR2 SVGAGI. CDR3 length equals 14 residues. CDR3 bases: TGTGCCAGCAGCTCCCTGAGGGGGGGTCCAGAGCAGTACTTC. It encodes CASSSLRGGPEQYF.

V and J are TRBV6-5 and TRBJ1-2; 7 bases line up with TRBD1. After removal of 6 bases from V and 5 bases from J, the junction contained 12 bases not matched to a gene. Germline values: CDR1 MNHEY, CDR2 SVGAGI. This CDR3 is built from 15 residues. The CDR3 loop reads CASSTLRQGWYGYTF. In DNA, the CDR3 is TGTGCCAGCAGCACCCTTCGACAGGGATGGTATGGCTACACCTTC.